A selection of T cell receptor beta chains follows, all from one sample in a study of T-cell memory formation after mild COVID-19. Using its own MiXCR run on the 5' RACE reads, TCRdb lists one record per CDR3 protein. In the table there are hundreds of thousands of distinct CDR3 sequences, about 22% of which are singletons. The sample comprised PBMCs or a T cell subset sorted from them (not recorded which). All receptors come from an adult woman who had mild COVID-19 (a few samples of this study predate the infection). Cell type and time point are not known. CDR3s include the opening cysteine and the closing phenylalanine or tryptophan. D genes are given only for firm matches. Not every row has a clone size; where given, it reads once, few, many or a size class.

>TRBJ2-1|TRBV13|-|-
TGTGCCAGCAGCCCTCCGGGACCCAATGAGCAGTTCTTC
CASSPPGPNEQFF
>TRBJ2-5|TRBV2|many|TRBD2
TGTGCCAGCTTGCGGACTAGCGGGAGGGCCGAAGAGACCCAGTACTTC
CASLRTSGRAEETQYF
>TRBJ2-2|TRBV7-6|-|-
TGTGCCAGCAGCTTAGTGTCCGGGAGATCCGCCGGGGAGCTGTTTTTT
CASSLVSGRSAGELFF
>TRBJ1-6|TRBV4-1|few|-
TGCGCCAGCAGCCAGGATCCGGGCCAGACTCCCCACTTT
CASSQDPGQTPHF
>TRBJ2-5|TRBV4-3|-|-
TGCGCCAGCGCTACAGGGTTGGGCGAGGGGACCCAGTACTTC
CASATGLGEGTQYF
>TRBJ2-3|TRBV12-3/TRBV12-4|-|-
TGTGCCAGCACTCCCAGTGTGGATACGCAGTATTTT
CASTPSVDTQYF
>TRBJ1-2|TRBV6-1|few|-
TGTGCCAGCAGGCGGCAGGGGTACTATGGCTACACCTTC
CASRRQGYYGYTF
>TRBJ2-2|TRBV7-3|few|TRBD1
TGTGCCAGCAGCAGACAGGGGCCTCGGGAGCTGTTTTTT
CASSRQGPRELFF
>TRBJ2-7|TRBV7-2|-|-
TGTGCCAGCAGCTTATCGGTCCGCTACGAGCAGTACTTC
CASSLSVRYEQYF
>TRBJ2-2|TRBV6-5|few|-
TGTGCCAGCAGTTACATCCGGGACAAGGAGCTGTTTTTT
CASSYIRDKELFF
>TRBJ2-7|TRBV29-1|few|-
TGCAGCGTTCTGGGGCACTCCTACGAGCAGTACTTC
CSVLGHSYEQYF
>TRBJ1-1|TRBV7-9|few|-
TGTGCCAGCAGCTTCGCATTCATGAACACTGAAGCTTTCTTT
CASSFAFMNTEAFF
>TRBJ1-2|TRBV24-1|few|-
TGTGCCACCAGTGATTCCGGGACTGTCTATGGCTACACCTTC
CATSDSGTVYGYTF
>TRBJ1-2|TRBV7-9|many|-
TGTGCCAGCAGCCGCGATAGTTATGGCTACACCTTC
CASSRDSYGYTF
>TRBJ2-1|TRBV7-2|-|-
TGTGCCAGCAGCTTAAACGGGCGGGGAGCCGAGCAGTTCTTC
CASSLNGRGAEQFF
>TRBJ2-6|TRBV20-1|few|-
TGCAGTGCTAGAGAGGGCAGTAAGGTGTATGGGGCCAACGTCCTGACTTTC
CSAREGSKVYGANVLTF
>TRBJ1-2|TRBV30|-|-
TGTGCCTGGGACCAGTGGGCGGACGATCGCTACACCTTC
CAWDQWADDRYTF
>TRBJ2-3|TRBV19|-|-
TGTGCCAGTAGTGCGGGGCCGGGGGGCACAGATACGCAGTATTTT
CASSAGPGGTDTQYF
>TRBJ2-3|TRBV3-1|few|-
TGTGCCAGCAGCCAGGTTAGGTCGGATACGCAGTATTTT
CASSQVRSDTQYF
>TRBJ1-1|TRBV7-6|-|-
TGTGCCAGCAGCTTAGAGGGACGGGTGAACACTGAAGCTTTCTTT
CASSLEGRVNTEAFF
>TRBJ2-7|TRBV9|-|TRBD2
TGTGCCAGCAGCGCTAGCGGGGGGAGTACCGAGCAGTACTTC
CASSASGGSTEQYF
>TRBJ2-1|TRBV4-3|-|-
TGCGCCAGCAGCCAAGATTGGCGGGCGACCTACAATGAGCAGTTCTTC
CASSQDWRATYNEQFF
>TRBJ2-3|TRBV3-1|few|-
TGTGCCAGCAGCCAAGACGGGCAGCGAACAGATACGCAGTATTTT
CASSQDGQRTDTQYF
>TRBJ1-1|TRBV21-1|-|-
TGTGCCAGCAGCAAAGGAGGCCAGGGCGGTCCTGAAGCTTTCTTT
CASSKGGQGGPEAFF
>TRBJ1-2|TRBV7-3|-|TRBD1
TGTGCCAGCAGCCCCCGGACAGGGAAGGGAGATGGCTACACCTTC
CASSPRTGKGDGYTF
>TRBJ2-4|TRBV3-1|-|-
TGTGCCAGCAGCCAAGACCAGATCGGGCGCGGTGGAGGGGCTCGCATTCAGTACTTC
CASSQDQIGRGGGARIQYF
>TRBJ2-3|TRBV9|-|-
TGTGCCAGCAGCCAATGGACAGTTAGCACAGATACGCAGTATTTT
CASSQWTVSTDTQYF
>TRBJ1-1|TRBV27|few|TRBD1
TGTGCCAGCCGAACAGGGGGGGAGTTTGAAGCTTTCTTT
CASRTGGEFEAFF
>TRBJ2-1|TRBV7-8|-|-
TGTGCCAGCAGCCCCCGTTTCAATGAGCAGTTCTTC
CASSPRFNEQFF
>TRBJ2-5|TRBV19|few|-
TGTGCCAGTGGAAACCCCTTAGAGGGGGGATACCAAGAGACCCAGTACTTC
CASGNPLEGGYQETQYF
>TRBJ2-1|TRBV7-2|few|-
TGTGCCAGCAGCTTATGGGACATGGGGTACAATGAGCAGTTCTTC
CASSLWDMGYNEQFF
>TRBJ1-2|TRBV6-6|few|-
TGTGCCAGCTTGGGGGGCAGGGATGGCTACACCTTC
CASLGGRDGYTF
>TRBJ2-2|TRBV25-1|many|-
TGTGCCAGCAGTGGATCCTGGACGGACACCGGGGAGCTGTTTTTT
CASSGSWTDTGELFF
>TRBJ2-4|TRBV7-2|few|-
TGTGCCAGCAGCTTACGAGGTCCCGCCAAAAACATTCAGTACTTC
CASSLRGPAKNIQYF
>TRBJ2-6|TRBV11-2|once|-
TGTGCCAGCAGCCTGGGACGGATCTCTGGGGCCAACGTCCTGACTTTC
CASSLGRISGANVLTF
>TRBJ2-3|TRBV7-2|-|-
TGTGCCAGCAGGAAGGGGGGGCGAAAAAGCACAGATACGCAGTATTTT
CASRKGGRKSTDTQYF